This T cell receptor beta chain was identified during a study of CD8 T cells in ankylosing spondylitis. This clonotype was recorded at least ten times. The antigen is undetermined. Trimming left V 7 bases short and J 4 bases short, with 22 bases between. This CDR3 has 15 residues. From germline, CDR1 is SQVTM and CDR2 ANQGSEA. TCRdb reprocessed the 5' RACE reads via MiXCR and lists one record per CDR3 protein. In the table there are about 800,000 distinct CDR3 sequences, approximately 12% of which are singletons. General study findings and limits: Fewer than 10 highly homologous variants made up a TCR beta motif that seemed to typify ankylosing spondylitis blood.

V usage is TRBV29-1 and J usage is TRBJ1-1; D is unclear. Material for sequencing was blood, either unsorted or a sorted T cell fraction (not recorded which). This TCR derives from a male donor with ankylosing spondylitis. CDR3 loop: CSALTPDEGPTEAFF. Written as DNA, the CDR3 is TGCAGCGCTCTCACCCCCGACGAGGGTCCCACTGAAGCTTTCTTT.